One T cell receptor beta chain is described in this entry. Its recognized antigen is unknown. No clone much larger than this one lies a single base away; base qualities are absent. From its cysteine to its phenylalanine, the CDR3 spans 14 amino acids. Only the CDR3 portion is preserved as DNA: 42 bases, with reading frame beginning at the first base. CDR1 SGHTA and CDR2 FQGTGA were looked up in the germline V gene. V gives up 4 bases and J gives up 5 bases, and the segment between their germline ends measures 11 bases. The sample belongs to a study of shared clonotypes between healthy human individuals (dated by TCRdb to about 2020). Background for the entire study: The cohort comprised a couple of women and three men aged 18 to 49 years. Leukapheresis yielded between about 0.8 and 8.9 billion PBMCs per donor. To increase sequencing depth and limit assay-specific biases, TCR repertoire library preparation and sequencing were carried out by different laboratories using diverse techniques. To estimate repertoire size and how much clonotype sharing occurs between individuals, the study deeply sequenced the blood TCR repertoires of five or six healthy adults. For each donor, CD4 naive and CD4 memory were each given three plates, CD8 naive was given two plates, and CD8 memory was given one plate.

What the research found in general, with its limitations: Sampling was limited to blood, and TCR repertoires in tissue likely differ from TCR repertoires in blood. Estimated clonotype richness was generally larger for naive than for memory subsets. Based on pairwise subsampling, the degree of clonotype sharing among donors was expected to be affected by sequencing depth. The genetic and exposure-history diversity represented was limited by the small number of donors. Rarefaction of sorted-subset datasets indicated incomplete sequencing despite the large sequencing depth. Higher generation probabilities were observed for clonotypes shared by all four sorted-subset donors than for non-shared clonotypes. Across a few donors, around 5% of naive CD4, approximately 3.6% of naive CD8, 2.3% of memory CD4, and approximately 0.42% of memory CD8 clonotypes were shared.

The donors were healthy, HIV-negative adults with no recently reported acute infections or vaccinations. Every donor was a Caucasian adult living in Nashville, Tennessee, USA. Magnetic negative selection was used to enrich CD4+ T cells, after which naive cells were positively selected on CD45RA and the negative fraction became the memory subset. After blood collection by leukapheresis, PBMCs were isolated using Ficoll-Histopaque density gradient centrifugation and then cryopreserved in the vapor phase of liquid nitrogen. Analytical flow cytometry was used to check the purity and quantity of each magnetically sorted T cell population. Each sorted fraction had its genomic DNA isolated and then quantified by UV absorbance on a Nanodrop 2000c. Using the deep immunoSEQ assay, multiplex PCR amplified TCR CDR3 regions from genomic DNA. Extracted genomic DNA from each cell subset was spread evenly across all wells of several immunoSEQ 96-well plates, with each plate serving as a replicate. For sorted subsets, each replicate PCR was loaded with around 220 ng genomic DNA, equivalent to about 30,000 T cell genomes. Purified libraries were quantified with a Qubit 3.0 fluorometer, sized on a Bioanalyzer 2100, and re-quantified with the KAPA Library Quantification kit. Every immunoSEQ 96-well plate was sequenced on a dedicated single-read 150-cycle Illumina NextSeq 550 flow cell. In the original analysis: Because only junctional sequences without quality scores were contained in the immunoSEQ output, filtering matching that applied to full-length reads could not be performed. To assign V/J genes and CDR3, sequences were annotated using PyIR, a Python wrapper for IgBLAST v1.9, with IMGT germline references. Reads were removed for weak V/J assignments (E-value above 1e-6), missing CDR3, stop codons, out-of-frame junctions, or ambiguous translated residues. V3J clonotypes were defined as sequences sharing an identical inferred V gene, J gene, and CDR3 amino acid sequence. Percentage overlap between repertoires was calculated by dividing the number of shared unique clonotypes by the size of the smaller repertoire. Repertoire richness was assessed with RTK rarefaction, the Chao1 estimator, and Recon v2.1 estimates of unobserved clonotypes. Generation probabilities were computed with OLGA for all TCRbeta clonotypes obtained by the gDNA method from several donors. This is the immuneACCESS table as TCRdb keeps it, with only in-frame sequences that have V and J called. A part of the clones is gone; compared with another copy, unresolved V genes explain less than half, and the rest is unexplained. V, J and clone size are those of that table, while D and trimming were read from the DNA. Here the sample has 780,000 or so clones; approximately 77% occur a single time. About 1.8% of the sample goes to the ten largest clones.

The source is a woman aged 25 to 39 in good health. The sample was memory CD4+ T cells sorted from blood. This sample's cell subset or site label indicates: CD45RA-negative fraction. The receptor chain draws on TRBV7-3 and TRBJ2-2; the best D guess is TRBD1, with 5 bases matching. Here is the DNA: TGTGCCAGCAGCTCCCAGGGTGAAACCGGGGAGCTGTTTTTT. Its product reads: CASSSQGETGELFF.